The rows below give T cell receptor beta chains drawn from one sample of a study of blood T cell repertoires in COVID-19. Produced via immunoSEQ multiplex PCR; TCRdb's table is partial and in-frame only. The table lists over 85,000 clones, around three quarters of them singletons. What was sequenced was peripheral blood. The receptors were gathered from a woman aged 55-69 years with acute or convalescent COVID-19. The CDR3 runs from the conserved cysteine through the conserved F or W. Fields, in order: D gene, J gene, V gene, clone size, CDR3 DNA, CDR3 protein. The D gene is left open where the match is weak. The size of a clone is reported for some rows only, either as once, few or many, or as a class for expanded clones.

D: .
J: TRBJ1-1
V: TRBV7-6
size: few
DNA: TGTGCCAGCAGGTCAAGGGGGTTGAACACTGAAGCTTTCTTT
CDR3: CASRSRGLNTEAFF

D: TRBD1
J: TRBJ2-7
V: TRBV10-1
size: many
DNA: TGCGCCAGCAGTACGGACAGGGGTAGAACCTACGAGCAGTACTTC
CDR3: CASSTDRGRTYEQYF

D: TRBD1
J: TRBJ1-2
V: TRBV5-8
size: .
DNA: TGTGCCAGCAGCGGTGACAGGGGGCTGGGTGGCTACACCTTC
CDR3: CASSGDRGLGGYTF

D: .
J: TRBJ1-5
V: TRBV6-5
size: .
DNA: TGTGCCAGCAGTCCCGGGGGGTATAGCAATCAGCCCCAGCATTTT
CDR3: CASSPGGYSNQPQHF

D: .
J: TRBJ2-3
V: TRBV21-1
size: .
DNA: TGTGCCATTATACTAAGGCCTAGCAGAGTTACAGATACGCAGTATTTT
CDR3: CAIILRPSRVTDTQYF

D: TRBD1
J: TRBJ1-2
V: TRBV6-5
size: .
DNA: TGTGCCAGCAGCAGTCTGGGAGAGGACAGGGGAGGGAGAACCTTC
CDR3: CASSSLGEDRGGRTF

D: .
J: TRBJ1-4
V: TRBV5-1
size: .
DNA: TGCGCCAGCGCCACAGGATCAACTAATGAAAAACTGTTTTTT
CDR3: CASATGSTNEKLFF

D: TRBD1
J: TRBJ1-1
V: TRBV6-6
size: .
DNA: TGTGCCAGCAGTTACGCCAGGGGGTTAATGAACACTGAAGCTTTCTTT
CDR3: CASSYARGLMNTEAFF

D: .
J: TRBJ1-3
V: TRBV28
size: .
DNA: TGTGCCAGCAGTTTGGGAGCTGTCTCTGGAAACACCATATATTTT
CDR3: CASSLGAVSGNTIYF

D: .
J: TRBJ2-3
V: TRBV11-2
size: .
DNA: TGTGCCAGCAGCCTTCGACTAGACCTCCTAAACACAGATACGCAGTATTTT
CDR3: CASSLRLDLLNTDTQYF

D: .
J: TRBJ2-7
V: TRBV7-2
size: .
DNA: TGTGCCAGCAGTTCTGACAGGTTTTCCTACGAGCAGTACTTC
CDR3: CASSSDRFSYEQYF

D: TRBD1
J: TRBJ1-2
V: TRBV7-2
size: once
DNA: TGTGCCAGCAGCTCCGGACAGGGAATATCGGGCAACTATGGCTACACCTTC
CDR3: CASSSGQGISGNYGYTF

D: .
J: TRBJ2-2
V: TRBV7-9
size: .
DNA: TGTGCCAGCAGCTGGACAGCCTACAGGGTAGCCGGGGAGCTGTTTTTT
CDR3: CASSWTAYRVAGELFF

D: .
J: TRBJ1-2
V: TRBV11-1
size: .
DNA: TGTGCCAGCAGCAGAAACAGGGATGGCTACACCTTC
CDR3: CASSRNRDGYTF

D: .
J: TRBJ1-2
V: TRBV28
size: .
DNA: TGTGCCAGCAGTTTGTTGACAGAATCATTATATGGCTACACCTTC
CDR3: CASSLLTESLYGYTF

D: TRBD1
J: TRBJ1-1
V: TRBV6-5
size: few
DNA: TGTGCCAGCACCCCGACAGGGGGATCTGAAGCTTTCTTT
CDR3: CASTPTGGSEAFF

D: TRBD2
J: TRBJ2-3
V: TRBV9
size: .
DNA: TGTGCCAGCAGCGTAGCCTCCAGACTAGCGGGGGGCCAGGACGCTACGCAGTATTTT
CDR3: CASSVASRLAGGQDATQYF

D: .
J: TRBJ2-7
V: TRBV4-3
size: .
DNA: TGCGCCAGCAGCCGAGACAGGTTAACCTACGAGCAGTACTTC
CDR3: CASSRDRLTYEQYF

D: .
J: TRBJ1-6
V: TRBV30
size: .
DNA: TGTGCCGCTTCGGCAGCCGGGAATTCACCCCTCCACTTT
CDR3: CAASAAGNSPLHF

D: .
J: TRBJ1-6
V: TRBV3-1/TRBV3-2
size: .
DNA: TGTGCCAGCAGCCTCCCAGGACTTAATTCACCCCTCCACTTT
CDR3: CASSLPGLNSPLHF

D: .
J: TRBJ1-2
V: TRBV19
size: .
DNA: TGTGCCAGTAGTATAGATGGCAGTTCCCTCTATGGCTACACCTTC
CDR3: CASSIDGSSLYGYTF

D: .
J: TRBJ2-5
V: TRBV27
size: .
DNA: TGTGCCAGCAGTTTTAATCAGGGTTCCGCCCAGTACTTC
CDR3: CASSFNQGSAQYF

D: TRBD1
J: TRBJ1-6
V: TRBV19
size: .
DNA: TGTGCCAGTAGTCCAAACAGGGGATCGGGTAATTCACCCCTCCACTTT
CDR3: CASSPNRGSGNSPLHF

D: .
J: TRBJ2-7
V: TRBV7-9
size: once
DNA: TGTGCCAGCAGCCCCGACAGAGGAGTTGCGGGGTATGAGCAGTACTTC
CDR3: CASSPDRGVAGYEQYF

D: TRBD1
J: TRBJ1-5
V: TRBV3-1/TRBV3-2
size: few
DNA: TGTGCCAGCAGCCAAGATTGGCAAGGGGGCGGTCAGCCCCAGCATTTT
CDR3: CASSQDWQGGGQPQHF

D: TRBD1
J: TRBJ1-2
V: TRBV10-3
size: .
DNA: TGTGCCATCAGCCTAGGGACAGGGACTACCCAATCCTATGGCTACACCTTC
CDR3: CAISLGTGTTQSYGYTF

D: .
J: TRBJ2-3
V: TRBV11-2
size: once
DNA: TGTGCCAGCAGCTTGTCAGTCCTAGCCACAGATACGCAGTATTTT
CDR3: CASSLSVLATDTQYF

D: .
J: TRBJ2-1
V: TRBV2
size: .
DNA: TGTGCCACCGAGGTGTACAATGAGCAGTTCTTC
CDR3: CATEVYNEQFF

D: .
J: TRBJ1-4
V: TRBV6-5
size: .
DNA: TGTGCCAGCAGACAGGGTAATAATGAAAAACTGTTTTTT
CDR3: CASRQGNNEKLFF

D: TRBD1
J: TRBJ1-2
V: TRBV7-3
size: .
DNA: TGTGCCAGCAGCTGGCCGGGACAGGGAACTGGCTACACCTTC
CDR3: CASSWPGQGTGYTF

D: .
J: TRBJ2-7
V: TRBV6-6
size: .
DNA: TGTGCCAGCAGTTTTTCGCTTTCGGGGTTAGCCTACGAGCAGTACTTC
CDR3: CASSFSLSGLAYEQYF

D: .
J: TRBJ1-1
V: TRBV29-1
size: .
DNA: TGCAGCGGGGGCTGGGCCACGTCGAACACTGAAGCTTTCTTT
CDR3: CSGGWATSNTEAFF

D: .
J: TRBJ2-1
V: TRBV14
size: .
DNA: TGTGCCAGCAAGTCAAGGTGGGGGGACCCCTACAATGAGCAGTTCTTC
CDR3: CASKSRWGDPYNEQFF

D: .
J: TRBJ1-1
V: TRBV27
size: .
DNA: TGTGCCAGCAGTTCGTACAGGGCGACCTTAAGAACTGAAGCTTTCTTT
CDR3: CASSSYRATLRTEAFF

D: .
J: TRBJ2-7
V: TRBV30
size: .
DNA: TGTGCCTGGCGCGGGACCGATACCTACGAGCAGTACTTC
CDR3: CAWRGTDTYEQYF

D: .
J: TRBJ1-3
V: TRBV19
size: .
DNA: TGTGCCAGTGCCCGACCGGGAGGAGGTGGAAACACCATATATTTT
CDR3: CASARPGGGGNTIYF

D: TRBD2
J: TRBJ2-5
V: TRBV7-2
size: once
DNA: TGTGCCAGCAGCTTAGGCCCCCAGCGGGGAGAGACCCAGTACTTC
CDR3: CASSLGPQRGETQYF

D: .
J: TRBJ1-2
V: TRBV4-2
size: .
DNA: TGTGCCAGCAGCCTAGGACAGGGCTACACCTTC
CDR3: CASSLGQGYTF

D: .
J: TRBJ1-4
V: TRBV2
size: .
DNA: TGTGCCAGCAGTGAAAACCCCCGGGGAGAAAAACTGTTTTTT
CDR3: CASSENPRGEKLFF

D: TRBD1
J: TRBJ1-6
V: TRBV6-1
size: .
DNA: TGTGCCAGCAGTGAAGCGGGACAGGGAAATTCACCCCTCCACTTT
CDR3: CASSEAGQGNSPLHF